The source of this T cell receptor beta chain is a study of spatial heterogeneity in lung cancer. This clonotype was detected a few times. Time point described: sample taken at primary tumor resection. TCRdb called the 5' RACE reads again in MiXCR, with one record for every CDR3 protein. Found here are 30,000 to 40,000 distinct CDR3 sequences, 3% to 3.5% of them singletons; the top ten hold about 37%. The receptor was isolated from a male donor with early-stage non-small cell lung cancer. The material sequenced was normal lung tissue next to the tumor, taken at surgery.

CDR3 nucleotide sequence: TGTGCCACCAGTGATTTGCAGCAAACCGGGACAGGGTCGTCGAATGAAAAACTGTTTTTT. Translating it yields CATSDLQQTGTGSSNEKLFF. The chain employs TRBV24-1 and TRBJ1-4, with 9 positions matching TRBD1. CDR3 length equals 20 residues. Per the germline V gene, CDR1 is KGHDR and CDR2 is SFDVKD. The ends lost 0 bases at V and 5 bases at J; junction bases unmatched: 15.